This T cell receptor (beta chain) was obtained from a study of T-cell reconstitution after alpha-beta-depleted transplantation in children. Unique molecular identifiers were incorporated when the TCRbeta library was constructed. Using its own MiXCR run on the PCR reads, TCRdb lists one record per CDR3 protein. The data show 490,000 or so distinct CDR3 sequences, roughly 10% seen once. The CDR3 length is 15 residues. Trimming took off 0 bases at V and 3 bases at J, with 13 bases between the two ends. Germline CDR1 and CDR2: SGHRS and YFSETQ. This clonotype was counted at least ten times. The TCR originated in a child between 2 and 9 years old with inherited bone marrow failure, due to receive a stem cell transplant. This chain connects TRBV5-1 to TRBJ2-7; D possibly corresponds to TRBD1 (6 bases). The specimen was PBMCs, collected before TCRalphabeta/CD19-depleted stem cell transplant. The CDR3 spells CASSLVQGSRYEQYF. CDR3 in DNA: TGCGCCAGCAGCTTGGTACAGGGTTCTCGCTACGAGCAGTACTTC.